The TCR beta chain described here comes from a study of blood T cell repertoires in COVID-19. As for the study in general: Material from acute and convalescent COVID-19 was sourced from the United States, Italy and Spain. The analysed material was cDNA or gDNA that came from T cells, B-cell-depleted T cells, or PBMCs.

This clone has a single count. This CDR3 region has 15 residues. Germline CDR1 reads SQVTM; CDR2 reads ANQGSEA. V gave up 7 bases and J gave up 4 bases, with 20 bases separating them. Original handling: Amplifying reference gene primers gave estimates of nucleated cell counts. Profiled with immunoSEQ multiplex PCR; TCRdb holds only in-frame clones, not every one. That table furnishes V, J and clone size, whereas the DNA furnished D and trimming. The sample yields approximately 88,000 clones, about 85% seen once. Sequencing was done on a sample of peripheral blood. The genes are TRBV29-1 and TRBJ2-1, with D perhaps TRBD2 (6 bases). The TCR comes from a woman in her sixties or seventies with acute or convalescent COVID-19. CDR3 region: CSAPGFGTLYNEQFF. The CDR3 coding sequence is TGCAGCGCCCCGGGGTTCGGGACTCTTTACAATGAGCAGTTCTTC.